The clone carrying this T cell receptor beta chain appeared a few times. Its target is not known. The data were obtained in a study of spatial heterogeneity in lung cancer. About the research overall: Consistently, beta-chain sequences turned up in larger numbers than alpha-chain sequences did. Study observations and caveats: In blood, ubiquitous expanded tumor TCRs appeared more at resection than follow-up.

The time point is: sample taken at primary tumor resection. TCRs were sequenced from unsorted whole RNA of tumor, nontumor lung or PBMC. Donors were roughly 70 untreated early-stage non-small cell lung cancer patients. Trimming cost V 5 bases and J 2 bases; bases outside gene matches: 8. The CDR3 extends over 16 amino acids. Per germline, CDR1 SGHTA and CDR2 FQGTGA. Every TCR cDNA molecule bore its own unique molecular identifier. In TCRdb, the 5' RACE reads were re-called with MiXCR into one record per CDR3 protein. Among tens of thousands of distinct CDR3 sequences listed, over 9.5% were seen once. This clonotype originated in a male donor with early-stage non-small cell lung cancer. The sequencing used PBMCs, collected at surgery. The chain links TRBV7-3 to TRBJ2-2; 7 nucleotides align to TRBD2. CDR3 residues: CASSQASSGNTGELFF. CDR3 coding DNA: TGTGCCAGCAGCCAAGCCTCTAGCGGTAACACCGGGGAGCTGTTTTTT.